Each of the 9 T cell receptor beta chains below was sequenced from the same sample in a study of T-cell reconstitution after alpha-beta-depleted transplantation in children. The authors prepared the TCRbeta library with unique molecular identifiers. One entry per CDR3 protein, called by TCRdb with MiXCR from the PCR reads. This sample has approximately 170,000 distinct CDR3 sequences, with approximately 12% found just once. The specimen was PBMCs, collected before TCRalphabeta/CD19-depleted stem cell transplant. The receptors shown here come from a boy aged 2 to 10 with acute myeloid leukemia, due to receive a stem cell transplant.

The table lists this clonotype with many counts. The CDR3 spells CASSQETGRKGETQYF. CDR3 DNA sequence: TGCGCCAGCAGCCAAGAAACGGGGAGGAAGGGGGAGACCCAGTACTTC. The chain recombines TRBV4-1 with TRBJ2-5, with a tentative D call TRBD2 (6 bases). This CDR3 has 16 residues. Germline values: CDR1 MGHRA, CDR2 YSYEKL. Trimming took off 0 bases at V and 5 bases at J, with 16 bases between the two ends.

Ten or more counts support this clonotype. The V and J genes are TRBV7-6 and TRBJ2-3; D call uncertain. V lost 0 bases and J 3 bases, leaving 7 bases between the germline ends. The CDR3 has 14 residues. Per the germline V gene, CDR1 is SGHVS and CDR2 is FNYEAQ. The CDR3 nucleotides read TGTGCCAGCAGCTTAGCGCGTAGAACAGATACGCAGTATTTT. It codes for CASSLARRTDTQYF.

This clonotype was detected ten times or more. The CDR3 spells CASSVFARSQETQYF. The CDR3 DNA sequence: TGTGCCAGCAGCGTGTTCGCGAGGAGTCAAGAGACCCAGTACTTC. The chain has TRBV11-2 and TRBJ2-5; unclear D gene. The V and J ends lost 5 bases and 2 bases respectively, with 15 bases between them. Germline V gene lookup returns CDR1 SGHAT and CDR2 FQNNGV. CDR3 length: 15 amino acids.

This clonotype occurred many times. The chain has TRBV20-1 and TRBJ1-1; 7 bases are a match to TRBD1. CDR1 is DFQATT, CDR2 SNEGSKA, per germline (reference sequence). Trimming took 1 base from V and 5 from J; bases not matched to a gene: 10. This CDR3 is built from 15 residues. CDR3 loop: CSARGTGIQTTEAFF. Here the CDR3 DNA reads TGCAGTGCTAGAGGGACAGGCATCCAAACAACTGAAGCTTTCTTT.

This clonotype was recorded at least ten times. The chain links TRBV4-2 to TRBJ2-3; TRBD1 or TRBD2 may be the D gene (7 bases each). There are 18 residues in the CDR3. Per germline, CDR1 LGHNA and CDR2 YNFKEQ. The germline V and J ends were trimmed by 5 bases and 1 base, with 22 bases remaining between them. DNA of the CDR3: TGTGCCAGCAGCGCAAGGGGCGGGGGCCAGGGGGGCACAGATACGCAGTATTTT. Translated, it gives CASSARGGGQGGTDTQYF.

The table lists this clonotype with many counts. The V and J genes are TRBV7-2 and TRBJ2-1; no reliable D call. Trimming shortened V by 3 bases and J by 8 bases, and 5 bases separated the two germline ends. The CDR3 totals 11 residues. Germline CDR1 is SGHTA and CDR2 is FQGNSA. This chain's CDR3 is CASSFLYEQFF. The CDR3, as DNA: TGTGCCAGCAGCTTTCTTTATGAGCAGTTCTTC.

The table lists this clonotype with many counts. The V and J genes are TRBV6-5 and TRBJ1-2; weak D call: TRBD1 (6 bases). The germline V gene encodes CDR1 MNHEY and CDR2 SVGAGI. Between the trimmed V and J ends, which lost 4 bases and 0 bases, there was a span of 18 bases. The CDR3 has 17 amino acids. DNA of the CDR3: TGTGCCAGCAGTTTCCATTCCTCAGGGGCAGCTAACTATGGCTACACCTTC. It translates to CASSFHSSGAANYGYTF.

Only a few counts were recorded for this clonotype. The chain combines TRBV7-9 with TRBJ2-5; the D gene is possibly TRBD2 (5 bases). The V gene's germline CDR1 is SEHNR and CDR2 FQNEAQ (reference sequence). Trimming left V 5 bases short and J 5 bases short, with 18 bases between. This CDR3 has 15 amino acids. CDR3 region: CASSPGVAPGETQYF. Written as DNA, the CDR3 is TGTGCCAGCAGCCCTGGTGTCGCCCCGGGGGAGACCCAGTACTTC.

This clonotype occurred many times. V usage is TRBV27 and J usage is TRBJ2-2; D is ambiguous. CDR3 length equals 12 residues. In germline, CDR1 is MNHEY, CDR2 SMNVEV (reference sequence). Trimming took 6 bases from V and 6 from J, leaving 8 bases between them. The CDR3 spells CASSTSAGELFF. The CDR3 region has the DNA TGTGCCAGCAGCACATCAGCCGGGGAGCTGTTTTTT.